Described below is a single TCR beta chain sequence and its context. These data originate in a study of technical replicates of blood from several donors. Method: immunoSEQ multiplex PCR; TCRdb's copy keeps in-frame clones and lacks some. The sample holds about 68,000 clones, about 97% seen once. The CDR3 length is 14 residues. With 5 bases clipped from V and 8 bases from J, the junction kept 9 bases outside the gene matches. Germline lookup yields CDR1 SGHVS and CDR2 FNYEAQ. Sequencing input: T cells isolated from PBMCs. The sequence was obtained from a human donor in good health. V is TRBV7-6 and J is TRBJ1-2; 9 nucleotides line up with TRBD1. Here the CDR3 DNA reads TGTGCCAGCAGCCCCAATACAGGGGGCAACGGCTACACCTTC. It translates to CASSPNTGGNGYTF. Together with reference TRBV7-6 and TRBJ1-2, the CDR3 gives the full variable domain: GAGVSQSPRYKVTKRGQDVALRCDPISGHVSLYWYRQALGQGPEFLTYFNYEAQQDKSGLPNDRFSAERPEGSISTLTIQRTEQRDSAMYRCASSPNTGGNGYTFGSGTRLTVV.